Described below is a single T cell receptor (beta chain) sequence and its context. This record comes from a study of blood T cell repertoires in COVID-19. The data were produced by immunoSEQ multiplex PCR, yet TCRdb's version contains in-frame clones alone and is incomplete. Among around 200,000 clones listed, approximately 90% were seen once. The CDR3 runs 12 residues. Trimming took off 0 bases at V and 6 bases at J, with 4 bases between the two ends. Germline assignment: CDR1 SGDLS and CDR2 YYNGEE. The chain recombines TRBV9 with TRBJ2-1; no firm D call. The sequencing sample was made of PBMCs or T cells enriched from blood (not recorded which). The TCR was taken from a man younger than 40 who had recovered from COVID-19. The CDR3 reads CASSVAGNEQFF. The CDR3 nucleotides are TGTGCCAGCAGCGTAGCGGGCAATGAGCAGTTCTTC.